Listed below are T cell receptor beta chains from one sample, sequenced in a study of regulatory T cells in long-lasting Graves disease. TCRdb reprocessed the multiplex PCR reads with MiXCR, giving one entry per CDR3 protein. The sample records hundreds of thousands of distinct CDR3 sequences, 13% being singletons. This same sample was also part of a study on T cells in Graves' hyperthyroidism and ophthalmopathy.

The sample consisted of peripheral blood mononuclear cells (PBMCs), taken at new diagnosis, from a patient treated with antithyroid drugs. These receptors all stem from a man aged 25 to 40 with Graves disease. CDR3s include the opening cysteine and the closing phenylalanine or tryptophan.

v_call: TRBV7-9
cdr3_aa: CASSLGVLGLANYEQYF

v_call: TRBV19
cdr3_aa: CASSISTGVPEQYF

v_call: TRBV12-3/TRBV12-4
cdr3_aa: CASSSPGTNYEQYF

v_call: TRBV3-1
cdr3_aa: CASSQVWGTPLHF

v_call: TRBV24-1
cdr3_aa: CATSDTRQNPAEAFF

v_call: TRBV9
cdr3_aa: CASSATDGGAAGYTF

v_call: TRBV2
cdr3_aa: CASSQDRGTGSPLHF

v_call: TRBV6-2/TRBV6-3
cdr3_aa: CASSEETVTTNEKLFF

v_call: TRBV6-1
cdr3_aa: CASSEVERVNEPFF

v_call: TRBV5-6
cdr3_aa: CASSLWGAGASEAFF

v_call: TRBV30
cdr3_aa: CAWLGYPGHGSTDTQYF

v_call: TRBV20-1
cdr3_aa: CSARRVLAGGGDTQYF

v_call: TRBV27
cdr3_aa: CASSLGGSVWETQYF

v_call: TRBV4-1
cdr3_aa: CASSQAGSYEQYF

v_call: TRBV28
cdr3_aa: CASSSTPMIATNEKLFF

v_call: TRBV28
cdr3_aa: CASTSRTGFKEQYF

v_call: TRBV20-1
cdr3_aa: CSARVVSGANVLTF

v_call: TRBV28
cdr3_aa: CASRPGNTGELFF

v_call: TRBV2
cdr3_aa: CASRGTSGRAYEQYF

v_call: TRBV11-2
cdr3_aa: CASSPSGSETQYF

v_call: TRBV20-1
cdr3_aa: CSARDAALAGEQYF

v_call: TRBV28
cdr3_aa: CASSPNRYTEAFF

v_call: TRBV5-1
cdr3_aa: CASSLGQTRVANYGYTF

v_call: TRBV19
cdr3_aa: CASRERGNNEQFF

v_call: TRBV28
cdr3_aa: CASSRTGLIGTSGANVLTF

v_call: TRBV7-9
cdr3_aa: CASSYLWGELDTQYF

v_call: TRBV20-1
cdr3_aa: CSASRAVVLEDEKLFF

v_call: TRBV7-2
cdr3_aa: CASSTYRGEQHF

v_call: TRBV27
cdr3_aa: CASSSGLAGGLRETQYF

v_call: TRBV20-1
cdr3_aa: CSARDRANQPQHF

v_call: TRBV29-1
cdr3_aa: CSVVRTGSVGTQYF

v_call: TRBV10-3
cdr3_aa: CAISESTGGHGYTF

v_call: TRBV30
cdr3_aa: CAWRRGPKEAFF

v_call: TRBV12-3/TRBV12-4
cdr3_aa: CASSSGGNQPQHF

v_call: TRBV5-4
cdr3_aa: CASSEDLTDTQYF